This T cell receptor (beta chain) was documented in a study of T cells in Graves' hyperthyroidism and ophthalmopathy. No progression to ophthalmopathy during 18 months of follow-up defined stable disease. Investigators excluded patients with uncontrolled infection, other autoimmune disease, pregnancy or lactation. Fresh peripheral blood, under 13 ml, was the source of the PBMCs. Findings of the study overall: In blood, most of the thyroid clonotypes expanded above 0.001 were also present.

From RNA transcripts, TCR beta CDR3 regions were amplified. The TCR CDR3 first-round RT-PCR relied on the HTBI primer set. MiXCR was run by TCRdb on the multiplex PCR reads, yielding one entry per CDR3 protein. The sample includes fewer than 400,000 distinct CDR3 sequences, 20% to 30% of them seen just once. As regards this clonotype: The antigen is undetermined.

CDR1 and CDR2 from the germline V gene are DFQATT and SNEGSKA (reference sequence). The CDR3 loop spans 14 amino acids. Trimming pared 3 bases from V and 7 bases from J, leaving 16 bases between. The sample consisted of blood. The TCR sequence derives from a man over 45 with Graves' hyperthyroidism. The chain is built from TRBV20-1 and TRBJ1-5; TRBD1 is a possible D gene (6 bases). The CDR3 bases are TGCAGTGCTAGTTCGGGGGGGGCAAACCAGCCCCAGCATTTT. It translates to CSASSGGANQPQHF.